By share of the sample, the clone carrying this T cell receptor beta chain is medium-sized (0.01 to 0.1%). Its matching antigen is unknown. These data originate in a study of T-cell reconstitution after alpha-beta-depleted transplantation in children. A library of TCRbeta sequences, prepared with unique molecular identifiers, was generated. MiXCR, applied by TCRdb to the PCR reads, yields one record per CDR3 protein. The sample has about 27,000 distinct CDR3 sequences, about 5.8% seen once. Trimming removed 10 bases from V and 0 bases from J; junction bases left unmatched: 9. This CDR3 spans 16 amino acids. CDR1 is MDHEN, CDR2 SYDVKM, per germline. Study-level findings and limits: About two months after transplant, alpha-beta T cells reportedly came from several hundred expanded graft clones.

This receptor was taken from a male patient between 10 and 17 years old who had a stem cell transplant for acute myeloid leukemia, so the T cells may come from the graft donor. This chain joins TRBV28 and TRBJ2-2, with TRBD1 identical over 9 bases. Material: PBMCs, mostly from graft donor cells, obtained 180 days after TCRalphabeta/CD19-depleted stem cell transplant. As DNA, the CDR3 is TGTGCCACGACGGGACAGGGAGTACCGAACACCGGGGAGCTGTTTTTT. This gives the protein CATTGQGVPNTGELFF.